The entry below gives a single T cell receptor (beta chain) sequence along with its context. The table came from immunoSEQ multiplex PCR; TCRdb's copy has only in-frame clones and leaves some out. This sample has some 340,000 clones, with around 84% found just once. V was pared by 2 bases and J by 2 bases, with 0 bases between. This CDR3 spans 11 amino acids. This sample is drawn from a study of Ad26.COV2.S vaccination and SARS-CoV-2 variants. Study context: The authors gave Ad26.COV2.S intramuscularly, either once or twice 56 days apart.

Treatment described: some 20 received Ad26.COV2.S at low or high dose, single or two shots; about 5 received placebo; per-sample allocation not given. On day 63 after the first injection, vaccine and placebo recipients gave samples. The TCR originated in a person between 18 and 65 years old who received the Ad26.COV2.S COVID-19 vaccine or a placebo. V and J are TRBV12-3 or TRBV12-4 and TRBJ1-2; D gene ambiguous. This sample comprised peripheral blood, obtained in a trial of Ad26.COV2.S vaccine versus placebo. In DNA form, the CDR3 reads TGTGCCAGCAGTTTAAACTATGGCTACACCTTC. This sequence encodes CASSLNYGYTF.